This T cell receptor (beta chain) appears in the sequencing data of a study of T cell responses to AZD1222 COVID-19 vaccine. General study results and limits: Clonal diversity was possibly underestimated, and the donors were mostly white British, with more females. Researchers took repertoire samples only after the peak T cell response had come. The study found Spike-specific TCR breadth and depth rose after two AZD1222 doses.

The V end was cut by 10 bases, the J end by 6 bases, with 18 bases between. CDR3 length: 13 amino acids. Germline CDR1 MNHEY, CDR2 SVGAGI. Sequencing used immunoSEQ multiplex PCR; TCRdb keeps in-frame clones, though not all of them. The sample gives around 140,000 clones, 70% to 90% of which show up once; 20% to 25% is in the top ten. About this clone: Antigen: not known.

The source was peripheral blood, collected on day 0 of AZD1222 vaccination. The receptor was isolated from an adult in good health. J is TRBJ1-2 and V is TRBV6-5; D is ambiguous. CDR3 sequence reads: CATASPVLNGYTF. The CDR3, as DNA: TGTGCCACAGCTTCCCCAGTGCTGAATGGCTACACCTTC.